This T cell receptor beta chain was recovered during a study of glioma-infiltrating T cells. Note on this clonotype: This may come from a read error, since a much larger clone is one base off.

Using RNA template, CDR3s of TCR alpha and beta were amplified with iRepertoire arm-PCR. TCRdb reprocessed the multiplex PCR reads via MiXCR and lists one record per CDR3 protein. The sample includes 93,000 or so distinct CDR3 sequences, about 30% of them seen just once. Germline assignment: CDR1 SGHTA and CDR2 FQGNSA. The CDR3 runs 13 residues. V lost 9 bases, J lost 8 bases, and 8 bases stayed unmatched. The J gene is TRBJ2-1, the V gene TRBV7-2, with 9 bases matching TRBD2. The source is a human donor with low-grade glioma or glioblastoma, undergoing nonglioma brain surgery, or in good health (not recorded which). The sequenced material came from glioma tissue, nonneoplastic brain tissue, or PBMCs (not recorded which). The CDR3 region is CASTRGGMDEQFF. Here the CDR3 DNA reads TGTGCCAGTACGCGGGGGGGTATGGATGAGCAGTTCTTC.